Sequencing of this TCR beta chain was carried out in a study of cytomegalovirus exposure and HLA in healthy donors. Study background: A previous analysis identified approximately 110 million unique TCR beta sequences derived from 180 million or so T cells.

The CDR3 runs to 15 residues. Germline lookup yields CDR1 SGHNT and CDR2 YYREEE (reference sequence). Between the trimmed V and J ends, which lost 3 bases and 5 bases, there was a span of 14 bases. 13 Jbeta primers and 60 Vbeta primers were used for the PCR. Libraries were prepared by immunoSEQ multiplex PCR; TCRdb keeps only in-frame clonotypes and omits some of them. The table includes approximately 100,000 clones, about 9.4% detected once. The receptor was isolated from a middle-aged man in good health and CMV-seropositive. Sequenced material: PBMCs. The rearrangement uses TRBV5-4 and TRBJ2-2, with TRBD1 as a possible D gene (7 bases). The CDR3 sequence is CASSSRQGGTGELFF. CDR3 DNA: TGTGCCAGCAGCTCCCGGCAGGGGGGTACCGGGGAGCTGTTTTTT.